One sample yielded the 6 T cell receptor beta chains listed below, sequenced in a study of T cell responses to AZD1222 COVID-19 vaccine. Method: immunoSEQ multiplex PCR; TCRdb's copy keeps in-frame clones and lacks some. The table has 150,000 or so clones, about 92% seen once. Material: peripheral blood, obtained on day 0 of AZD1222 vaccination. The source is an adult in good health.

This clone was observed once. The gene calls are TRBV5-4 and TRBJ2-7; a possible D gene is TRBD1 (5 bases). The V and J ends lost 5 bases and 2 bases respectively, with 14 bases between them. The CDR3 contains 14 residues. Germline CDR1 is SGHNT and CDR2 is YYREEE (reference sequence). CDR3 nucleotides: TGTGCCAGCAGGGTTTTCGGCAGGGCCTACGAGCAGTACTTC. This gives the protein CASRVFGRAYEQYF.

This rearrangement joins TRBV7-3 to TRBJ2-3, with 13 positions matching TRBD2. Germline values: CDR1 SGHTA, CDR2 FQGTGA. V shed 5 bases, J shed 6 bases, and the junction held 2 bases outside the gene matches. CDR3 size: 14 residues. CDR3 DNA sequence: TGTGCCAGCAGCGTGGGACTAGCGGGGGATACGCAGTATTTT. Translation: CASSVGLAGDTQYF.

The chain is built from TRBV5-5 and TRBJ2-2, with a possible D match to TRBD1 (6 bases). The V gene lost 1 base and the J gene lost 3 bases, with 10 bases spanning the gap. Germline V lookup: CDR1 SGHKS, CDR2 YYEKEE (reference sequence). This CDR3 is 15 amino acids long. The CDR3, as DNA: TGTGCCAGCAGCTTGTTGGGGGCCGACACCGGGGAGCTGTTTTTT. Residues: CASSLLGADTGELFF.

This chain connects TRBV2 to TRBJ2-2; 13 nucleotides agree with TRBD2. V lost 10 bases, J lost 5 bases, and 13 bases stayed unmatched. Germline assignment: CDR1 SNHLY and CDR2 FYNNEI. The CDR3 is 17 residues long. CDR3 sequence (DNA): TGTGCCACCTCCGCACTAGCGGGGGGGCCTTTGACCGGGGAGCTGTTTTTT. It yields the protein CATSALAGGPLTGELFF.

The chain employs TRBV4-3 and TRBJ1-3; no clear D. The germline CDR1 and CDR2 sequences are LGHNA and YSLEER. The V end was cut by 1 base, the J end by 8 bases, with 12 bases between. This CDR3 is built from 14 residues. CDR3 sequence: CASSQAPFRDTIYF. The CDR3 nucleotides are TGCGCCAGCAGCCAAGCCCCGTTCCGGGACACCATATATTTT.

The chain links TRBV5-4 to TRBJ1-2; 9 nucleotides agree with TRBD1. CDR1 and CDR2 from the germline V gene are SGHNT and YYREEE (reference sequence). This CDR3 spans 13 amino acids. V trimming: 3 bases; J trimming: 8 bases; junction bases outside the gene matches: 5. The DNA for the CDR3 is TGTGCCAGCAGCTCGACAGGGGGAATAGGCTACACCTTC. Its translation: CASSSTGGIGYTF.